This entry lists 21 T cell receptor beta chains sequenced from one sample in a study of T cells after yellow fever vaccination. MiXCR, applied by TCRdb to the 5' RACE reads, yields one record per CDR3 protein. The sample contains 500,000 to 700,000 distinct CDR3 sequences, over 15% of which appear only once. The sample was PBMCs, taken 15 days after the yellow fever booster vaccination. These receptors were collected from a man aged 25 to 40 who received the YFV17D yellow fever vaccine.

V usage is TRBV7-2 and J usage is TRBJ1-1; D gene uncertain. V was shortened by 5 bases and J by 4 bases, with 11 bases between the two germline ends. Germline V gene data show CDR1 as SGHTA and CDR2 as FQGNSA. CDR3 length: 13 amino acids. The CDR3 coding sequence is TGTGCCAGCAGCCCACTTCAGTCCACTGAAGCTTTCTTT. Translating gives CASSPLQSTEAFF.

The rearrangement joins TRBV28 to TRBJ2-7, with D perhaps matching TRBD1 or TRBD2 (6 bases each). CDR3 length: 15 amino acids. Per the germline V gene, CDR1 is MDHEN and CDR2 is SYDVKM. Trimming pared 7 bases from V and 0 bases from J, leaving 16 bases between. CDR3 in amino acids: CASTQGGTSSYEQYF. Here the CDR3 DNA reads TGTGCCAGCACCCAAGGGGGGACGAGCTCCTACGAGCAGTACTTC.

This chain links TRBV25-1 with TRBJ2-5, with 8 bases matching TRBD2. Trimming took 1 base from V and 5 from J; bases not matched to a gene: 9. The CDR3 runs 16 residues. CDR1 is MGHDK and CDR2 is SYGVNS in the germline V gene. The CDR3 region is CASSESARLARETQYF. Written as DNA, the CDR3 is TGTGCCAGCAGTGAATCTGCGAGACTAGCGCGGGAGACCCAGTACTTC.

This sequence joins TRBV12-3 or TRBV12-4 and TRBJ2-1; 15 bases are a match to TRBD2. After removal of 5 bases from V and 8 bases from J, the junction contained 10 bases not matched to a gene. CDR3 length: 17 residues. The CDR3 DNA sequence: TGTGCCAGCAGTCCGAGGGGGACTAGCGGGAGGATCCATGAGCAGTTCTTC. Translation gives CASSPRGTSGRIHEQFF.

This clonotype was seen a few times. The chain carries TRBV19 and TRBJ2-6, with D unresolved. The CDR3 runs 16 residues. Germline V gene lookup returns CDR1 LNHDA and CDR2 SQIVND (reference sequence). V was clipped by 9 bases and J by 3 bases, with 18 bases between them. CDR3 in DNA: TGTGCCAGCCCCGTCGATTCGTTCAGTGGGGCCAACGTCCTGACTTTC. Protein product: CASPVDSFSGANVLTF.

This clonotype showed up just a few times. V usage is TRBV27 and J usage is TRBJ2-7, with 9 positions matching TRBD1. Germline values: CDR1 MNHEY, CDR2 SMNVEV (reference sequence). J was trimmed by 3 bases and V by 8 bases; bases with no gene match: 11. The CDR3 totals 15 residues. Here the CDR3 reads CASSLVGTGNYEQYF. For the CDR3, the DNA is TGTGCCAGCTCCTTGGTTGGGACAGGGAACTACGAGCAGTACTTC.

This clonotype was seen a few times. The V call is TRBV20-1, the J call TRBJ2-3; 11 nucleotides line up with TRBD2. V dropped 1 base and J dropped 4; count of bases not matched to a gene: 4. Looked up from germline, CDR1 is DFQATT and CDR2 is SNEGSKA (reference sequence). The CDR3 has 15 amino acids. The CDR3: CSARVAGGPPDTQYF. The CDR3 DNA sequence: TGCAGTGCTAGAGTAGCGGGAGGGCCACCAGATACGCAGTATTTT.

This clonotype was counted between two and nine times. The CDR3 reads CASKGTVNTGELFF. For the CDR3, the DNA is TGTGCCAGCAAGGGGACAGTTAACACCGGGGAGCTGTTTTTT. The chain has TRBV6-2 or TRBV6-3 and TRBJ2-2, with 7 bases fitting TRBD1. Per germline, CDR1 MNHEY and CDR2 SVGEGT. V shed 7 bases and J 2 bases; nucleotides not matched to a gene: 4. The CDR3 extends over 14 amino acids.

The chain has TRBV7-2 and TRBJ2-2; possibly TRBD1 for D (6 bases). This CDR3 region has 15 residues. In germline, CDR1 is SGHTA, CDR2 FQGNSA. Trimming took off 5 bases at V and 5 bases at J, with 15 bases between the two ends. The CDR3, as DNA: TGTGCCAGCAGCCTCGTAGGGGGAAGTACCGGGGAGCTGTTTTTT. Amino acid sequence: CASSLVGGSTGELFF.

This clonotype was observed a few times. DNA of the CDR3: TGTGCCAGCAGCCAGGGACAGGGGTGGCAGACCCAGTACTTC. Its translation is CASSQGQGWQTQYF. The V gene is TRBV3-1, the J gene TRBJ2-5, with 10 bases matching TRBD1. V dropped 3 bases and J dropped 6; count of bases not matched to a gene: 4. The CDR3 extends over 14 amino acids. Germline CDR1 and CDR2: LGHDT and YNNKEL (reference sequence).

The table lists this clonotype with a few counts. J is TRBJ2-7 and V is TRBV6-2 or TRBV6-3; 9 nucleotides line up with TRBD1. Germline V gene sequence: CDR1 MNHEY, CDR2 SVGEGT. This CDR3 spans 15 amino acids. Trimming took 5 bases from V and 3 from J; bases not matched to a gene: 8. The CDR3 bases are TGTGCCAGCAGTCCCAGGGACAGGGTGAACTACGAGCAGTACTTC. Amino acid sequence: CASSPRDRVNYEQYF.

This clonotype was detected a few times. The V and J genes are TRBV7-8 and TRBJ2-7, with TRBD2 identical over 8 bases. This CDR3 has 14 residues. The V gene end was trimmed by 6 bases and the J gene end by 3 bases; junction bases not matched to a gene: 7. CDR1 SGHVS and CDR2 FQNEAQ come from the germline V gene. CDR3 loop: CASRRGGRNYEQYF. CDR3 nucleotides: TGTGCCAGCAGGAGGGGCGGGAGGAACTACGAGCAGTACTTC.

In its sample, this clonotype was seen a few times. CDR3 sequence: CASSVLDSDYSPLHF. In DNA, the CDR3 is TGTGCCAGCAGTGTACTGGACAGTGATTATTCACCCCTCCACTTT. The chain carries TRBV6-5 and TRBJ1-6, with D possibly matching TRBD1 (6 bases). The germline V gene has CDR1 MNHEY and CDR2 SVGAGI. The CDR3 spans 15 residues. V shed 5 bases and J shed 8 bases, with 16 bases lying between them.

This clonotype was counted between two and nine times. The V and J genes are TRBV7-2 and TRBJ2-7; 8 nucleotides agree with TRBD2. After removal of 1 base from V and 1 base from J, the junction contained 0 bases not matched to a gene. CDR1 SGHTA and CDR2 FQGNSA come from the germline V gene. This CDR3 is 14 amino acids long. CDR3 bases: TGTGCCAGCAGCTTAGTAGCGGGGTCCTACGAGCAGTACTTC. Its protein is CASSLVAGSYEQYF.

There are a few counts of this clonotype. V is TRBV9 and J is TRBJ2-3; D may be TRBD2 (6 bases). Germline V CDR1 and CDR2: SGDLS, YYNGEE. The CDR3 totals 17 residues. V was cut by 4 bases and J by 2 bases, with 20 bases left in between. CDR3 sequence: CASSQRGGVVPTDTQYF. CDR3 coding DNA: TGTGCCAGCAGCCAAAGGGGAGGAGTCGTCCCCACAGATACGCAGTATTTT.

In nucleotides, the CDR3 is TGTGCCATCAGGGGGGTTAGCCCACTGAATGAGCAGTTCTTC. Encoded protein: CAIRGVSPLNEQFF. The chain joins TRBV10-3 to TRBJ2-1; either TRBD1 or TRBD2 may supply D (5 bases each). The CDR3 spans 14 residues. V was clipped by 6 bases and J by 7 bases, with 16 bases between them. Germline V gives CDR1 ENHRY, CDR2 SYGVKD.

This clonotype showed up just a few times. This chain uses TRBV5-1 with TRBJ2-2, with 7 bases aligning to TRBD1. Trimming took 4 bases from V and 6 from J; bases not matched to a gene: 6. Germline CDR1 reads SGHRS; CDR2 reads YFSETQ. CDR3 length equals 14 residues. CDR3 in amino acids: CASSLGQSAGELFF. The CDR3 DNA reads TGCGCCAGCAGCCTGGGACAGAGCGCCGGGGAGCTGTTTTTT.

The chain has TRBV6-5 and TRBJ1-1, with D maybe TRBD1 (5 bases). V dropped 5 bases and J dropped 8 bases, with 12 bases sitting between them. The length of the CDR3 is 12 residues. Germline CDR1 and CDR2: MNHEY and SVGAGI. CDR3: CASSPGTLEAFF. CDR3 in DNA: TGTGCCAGCAGTCCGGGGACTCTAGAAGCTTTCTTT.

CDR3 sequence: CASRKTGAIYEQYF. Here the CDR3 DNA reads TGTGCCAGTAGGAAAACAGGGGCCATCTACGAGCAGTACTTC. The chain combines TRBV19 with TRBJ2-7, with 7 bases aligning to TRBD1. The CDR3 covers 14 residues. V dropped 6 bases and J dropped 3; count of bases not matched to a gene: 8. Per the germline V gene, CDR1 is LNHDA and CDR2 is SQIVND (reference sequence).

This clonotype has a handful of counts. The chain recombines TRBV7-2 with TRBJ2-5; the D call may be TRBD1 or TRBD2 (5 bases each). Trimming took 4 bases from V and 1 from J, leaving 13 bases between them. Per the germline V gene, CDR1 is SGHTA and CDR2 is FQGNSA. This CDR3 has 15 residues. The CDR3 spells CASSSQVGTQETQYF. CDR3 nucleotide sequence: TGTGCCAGCAGCTCCCAAGTGGGGACCCAAGAGACCCAGTACTTC.

CDR3 sequence (DNA): TGTGCCAGCAGCCCTAGGGACAACTCCTACGAGCAGTACTTC. Translation: CASSPRDNSYEQYF. This rearrangement joins TRBV7-9 to TRBJ2-7; D may be TRBD1 (6 bases). V gave up 5 bases and J gave up 0 bases, with 11 bases separating them. The CDR3 runs to 14 residues. The germline V gene has CDR1 SEHNR and CDR2 FQNEAQ (reference sequence).